The sequence of this T cell receptor (beta chain) was determined in a study of PD-1 blockade in mismatch repair-deficient tumors. Study-level results: Tumor-resident clones, often undetectable pretreatment in blood, expanded then contracted after pembrolizumab.

The assay was immunoSEQ multiplex PCR, and TCRdb's table has in-frame clones only and misses some. This sample carries 120,000 or so clones, about 85% of them seen once, and the ten largest clones take roughly 13%. About this clone itself: Its specificity is not known.

CDR3 size: 14 residues. CDR1 SEHNR and CDR2 FQNEAQ come from the germline V gene (reference sequence). V lost 4 bases and J lost 3; bases outside the gene matches: 3. The TCR-sequenced patients were three responders to pembrolizumab. The source material was peripheral blood, sampled 44 weeks after starting pembrolizumab. The V and J genes are TRBV7-9 and TRBJ1-5, with 7 bases fitting TRBD1. The receptor was derived from an adult with mismatch repair-deficient cancer. CDR3 amino acids: CASSSTGINQPQHF. Written as DNA, the CDR3 is TGTGCCAGCAGCTCGACAGGGATCAATCAGCCCCAGCATTTT.